In its sample, the clone carrying this T cell receptor (beta chain) was seen a few times. Other DNA sequences in the sample encode the same CDR3. This specimen comes from a study of blood T cell repertoires in COVID-19. Study background: Italy, Spain and the United States were the sources of the convalescent and acute COVID-19 samples.

The repertoire was sequenced with immunoSEQ multiplex PCR; TCRdb's copy has only in-frame clones and lacks some. The sample has approximately 440,000 clones, about 91% seen once. Trimming left V 0 bases short and J 2 bases short, with 5 bases between. The germline V gene encodes CDR1 GTSNPN and CDR2 SVGIG (reference sequence). The CDR3 spans 13 residues. The receptor comes from a woman aged 50 to 60 with COVID-19, enrolled during active disease. Specimen: peripheral blood. The chain recombines TRBV30 with TRBJ1-5; D is unclear. The CDR3 region is CAWSVAGNQPQHF. CDR3 DNA sequence: TGTGCCTGGAGTGTCGCGGGCAATCAGCCCCAGCATTTT.